This TCR beta chain was identified in a study of T cell responses to AZD1222 COVID-19 vaccine. At the level of the study: Pooling of second doses given at about 4 or about 12 weeks was done.

About this clone: As yet, its antigen is unknown.

Whole-study results and caveats: Among the donors, most were white British and more were female, and clonal diversity was possibly underestimated.

Using immunoSEQ multiplex PCR, the repertoire was profiled, and TCRdb retains in-frame clones only, with some absent. This table holds 150,000 to 180,000 clones, 88% found once. The specimen comprised peripheral blood, sampled on day 0 of AZD1222 vaccination. This TCR came from an adult in good health.

CDR3 sequence (DNA): TGTGCCAGCAGGATAAATAAGGGGCCCCTCCACTTT. Its translation: CASRINKGPLHF. The V call is TRBV6-5, the J call TRBJ1-6; D may be TRBD1 (5 bases). Germline lookup yields CDR1 MNHEY and CDR2 SVGAGI. CDR3 length: 12 residues. The V end was cut by 6 bases, the J end by 13 bases, with 13 bases between.